This T cell receptor beta chain is drawn from a study of T cell changes during pregnancy in multiple sclerosis. The CDR3 covers 13 residues. Germline lookup yields CDR1 SNHLY and CDR2 FYNNEI. The germline V and J ends were trimmed by 6 bases and 1 base, with 9 bases remaining between them. The method was immunoSEQ multiplex PCR; TCRdb's version includes in-frame clones alone and lacks a portion of them. The repertoire holds some 58,000 clones, with over 95% as singletons. The source is a female donor with multiple sclerosis, enrolled in a pregnancy study. This chain joins TRBV2 and TRBJ2-5, with a tentative D call TRBD2 (6 bases). The sample in question was CD8+ T cells from peripheral blood mononuclear cells, obtained after pregnancy. The CDR3: CASRWTTQETQYF. The CDR3 nucleotides are TGTGCCAGCAGGTGGACTACCCAAGAGACCCAGTACTTC. Combining the CDR3 with reference TRBV2 and TRBJ2-5 gives the whole variable domain EPEVTQTPSHQVTQMGQEVILRCVPISNHLYFYWYRQILGQKVEFLVSFYNNEISEKSEIFDDQFSVERPDGSNFTLKIRSTKLEDSAMYFCASRWTTQETQYFGPGTRLLVL.